This entry describes one T cell receptor (beta chain). Per germline, CDR1 MDHEN and CDR2 SYDVKM. Trimming took off 5 bases at V and 7 bases at J, with 8 bases between the two ends. This CDR3 is built from 12 residues. It was RNA transcripts that yielded the amplified TCR beta CDR3 regions. HTBI primers drove first-round RT-PCR of the TCR CDR3. TCRdb re-analysed the multiplex PCR reads in MiXCR, keeping a single row per CDR3 protein. The sample has roughly 260,000 distinct CDR3 sequences, roughly 15% seen once; the top ten hold about an eighth. The sample belongs to a study of T cells in Graves' hyperthyroidism and ophthalmopathy.

The chain employs TRBV28 and TRBJ2-2; D ambiguous. This clonotype originated in a middle-aged woman with Graves' hyperthyroidism that later progressed to Graves' ophthalmopathy. The sequenced material came from blood. CDR3 bases: TGTGCCAGCAGTATTAGTTACGGGGAGCTGTTTTTT. Protein: CASSISYGELFF.